This entry is about one T cell receptor beta chain. The data derive from a study of blood T cell repertoires in COVID-19. Some clones are missing from TCRdb's copy, which holds only in-frame ones; the method was immunoSEQ multiplex PCR. In the table there are 150,000 or so clones, approximately 88% of which are singletons. Losses at the gene ends were 0 bases for V and 5 bases for J; bases not matched to a gene: 6. The CDR3 sequence is 16 residues long. CDR1 ENHRY and CDR2 SYGVKD come from the germline V gene. The chain is built from TRBV10-3 and TRBJ1-1, with 10 bases matching TRBD1. The TCR was taken from a human donor in a cohort sampled during active COVID-19. Source material: peripheral blood. The CDR3 region has the DNA TGTGCCATCAGTGAGTCGAAGGGACAGGGGCAAACTGAAGCTTTCTTT. Translating it yields CAISESKGQGQTEAFF.